Listed below are T cell receptor beta chains from one sample, sequenced in a study of blood T cell repertoires in COVID-19. Sequencing used immunoSEQ multiplex PCR; TCRdb keeps in-frame clones, though not all of them. The sample consists of 110,000 to 150,000 clones, around 90% of them appearing once. The material sequenced was peripheral blood. These receptors all stem from a human donor in a cohort sampled during active COVID-19. Both conserved end residues are part of each CDR3. A D gene is named only where the DNA matches it firmly. Not all rows give a size; the values are once, few, many and, for expanded clones, a class.

v_gene,d_gene,abundance,j_gene,CDR3aa,CDR3nt
TRBV7-2,TRBD2,NA,TRBJ2-5,CASSLALAGQETQYF,TGTGCCAGCAGCTTAGCGCTAGCGGGACAAGAGACCCAGTACTTC
TRBV27,NA,NA,TRBJ1-4,CASRGPGYEKLFF,TGTGCCAGCAGGGGCCCGGGATATGAAAAACTGTTTTTT
TRBV12-1,NA,NA,TRBJ2-2,CASSSGRPGQGTGELFF,TGTGCCAGCAGCTCCGGGCGACCGGGACAGGGGACCGGGGAGCTGTTTTTT
TRBV13,TRBD2,once,TRBJ2-1,CASSLAGGSLMGEQFF,TGTGCCAGCAGCTTGGCGGGAGGGTCTTTAATGGGTGAGCAGTTCTTC
TRBV19,NA,medium-sized,TRBJ2-7,CASSIRGGRNPRGEQYF,TGTGCCAGTAGTATTCGAGGGGGACGGAATCCTCGGGGCGAGCAGTACTTC
TRBV11-2,TRBD1,NA,TRBJ1-6,CASSSGQGNSPLHF,TGTGCCAGCAGCTCGGGACAGGGAAATTCACCCCTCCACTTT
TRBV9,TRBD1,NA,TRBJ1-3,CASSEGDSSGNTIYF,TGTGCCAGCAGCGAGGGGGACAGCTCTGGAAACACCATATATTTT
TRBV4-1,TRBD1,NA,TRBJ2-2,CASSQGRQGGSTGELFF,TGCGCCAGCAGCCAGGGGAGACAGGGGGGTAGCACCGGGGAGCTGTTTTTT
TRBV4-1,NA,once,TRBJ2-5,CASSRDGETQYF,TGCGCCAGCAGCCGCGATGGAGAGACCCAGTACTTC
TRBV5-1,NA,NA,TRBJ2-5,CASSFSLDSDEETQYF,TGCGCCAGCAGCTTCTCATTGGACAGCGATGAAGAGACCCAGTACTTC
TRBV28,NA,NA,TRBJ1-2,CASSPRTANYGYTF,TGTGCCAGCAGTCCCCGGACAGCTAACTATGGCTACACCTTC
TRBV3-1/TRBV3-2,NA,few,TRBJ1-1,CASSQDLDSATEAFF,TGTGCCAGCAGCCAAGATCTGGACAGCGCCACTGAAGCTTTCTTT
TRBV24-1,TRBD1,NA,TRBJ2-5,CATSDTGQGGETQYF,TGTGCCACCAGTGATACCGGACAGGGCGGGGAGACCCAGTACTTC
TRBV7-6,NA,many,TRBJ2-2,CASSPQGRTTGELFF,TGTGCCAGCAGCCCCCAGGGAAGAACGACCGGGGAGCTGTTTTTT
TRBV29-1,TRBD1,many,TRBJ1-1,CSVGGQGTAFF,TGCAGCGTTGGCGGACAGGGAACGGCTTTCTTT
TRBV2,NA,once,TRBJ2-3,CASSDSTDTQYF,TGTGCCAGCAGTGACTCTACAGATACGCAGTATTTT
TRBV6-5,TRBD1,NA,TRBJ2-5,CASSYGTGQETQYF,TGTGCCAGCAGTTATGGGACAGGTCAAGAGACCCAGTACTTC
TRBV21-1,NA,NA,TRBJ1-5,CASSPCGGDRVGMSNQPQHF,TGTGCCAGCAGTCCGTGTGGGGGGGACAGGGTAGGGATGAGCAATCAGCCCCAGCATTTT
TRBV10-1,TRBD2,NA,TRBJ2-3,CASSDAGGEVTDTQYF,TGCGCCAGCAGTGATGCGGGGGGCGAGGTCACAGATACGCAGTATTTT
TRBV4-2,TRBD2,NA,TRBJ2-1,CASSHIGSGRNNEQFF,TGTGCCAGCAGCCACATAGGTAGCGGGAGAAACAATGAGCAGTTCTTC
TRBV12-3/TRBV12-4,NA,NA,TRBJ2-7,CASRGQYYEQYF,TGTGCCAGCAGAGGACAGTACTACGAGCAGTACTTC
TRBV6-1,TRBD1,NA,TRBJ2-2,CASSAPTGTGGGELFF,TGTGCCAGCAGTGCCCCTACCGGGACAGGAGGGGGGGAGCTGTTTTTT
TRBV30,NA,NA,TRBJ2-7,CAWKLGQGRYEQYF,TGTGCCTGGAAACTCGGGCAGGGGCGGTACGAGCAGTACTTC
TRBV18,TRBD1,NA,TRBJ1-3,CASSTTGALSGNTIYF,TGTGCCAGCTCAACAACAGGGGCCCTCTCTGGAAACACCATATATTTT
TRBV6-6,NA,NA,TRBJ1-6,CASSYSATGSNSPLHF,TGTGCCAGCAGTTACTCGGCTACAGGGTCTAATTCACCCCTCCACTTT